Below are 7 T cell receptor beta chains sequenced from a single sample in a study of cytomegalovirus exposure and HLA in healthy donors. The PCR employed 60 Vbeta primers together with 13 Jbeta primers. Assay: immunoSEQ multiplex PCR; the TCRdb copy retains only in-frame clones and omits some. Altogether over 150,000 clones are present, around 75% being singletons, with the ten largest covering approximately 8%. The sample comprised PBMCs. The receptor source for this set is a young man in good health and CMV-seropositive.

J is TRBJ2-6 and V is TRBV6-4; D is unclear. Germline loops: CDR1 MRHNA, CDR2 SNTAGT. The CDR3 is made up of 16 amino acids. V lost 0 bases, J lost 0 bases, and 6 bases lay in between. For the CDR3, the DNA is TGTGCCAGCAGTGACTCATTCGTCTCTGGGGCCAACGTCCTGACTTTC. Its translation: CASSDSFVSGANVLTF.

This chain links TRBV27 with TRBJ2-7, with 8 bases lining up with TRBD2. V trimming: 8 bases; J trimming: 6 bases; junction bases outside the gene matches: 15. Looked up from germline, CDR1 is MNHEY and CDR2 is SMNVEV (reference sequence). The CDR3 is made up of 15 amino acids. The CDR3 loop reads CASQGGLVERSEQYF. CDR3 nucleotide sequence: TGTGCCAGCCAAGGGGGACTAGTCGAGAGGAGCGAGCAGTACTTC.

The chain employs TRBV28 and TRBJ2-7, with 7 bases aligning to TRBD1. This CDR3 spans 14 amino acids. CDR1 and CDR2 (germline): MDHEN, SYDVKM. J was trimmed by 2 bases and V by 6 bases; bases with no gene match: 7. The DNA for the CDR3 is TGTGCCAGCAGCCCAGGGGACAGTACCTACGAGCAGTACTTC. The encoded protein is CASSPGDSTYEQYF.

The chain joins TRBV7-6 to TRBJ2-3; D is perhaps TRBD1 (5 bases). Trimming took off 2 bases at V and 0 bases at J, with 12 bases between the two ends. Per germline, CDR1 SGHVS and CDR2 FNYEAQ. The CDR3 is made up of 16 amino acids. The DNA for the CDR3 is TGTGCCAGCAGCTTATTCAGGGATTCCAGCACAGATACGCAGTATTTT. Translated: CASSLFRDSSTDTQYF.

This clone showed up just once. This chain connects TRBV7-2 to TRBJ2-7; TRBD1 agrees at 9 bases. After removal of 3 bases from V and 4 bases from J, the junction contained 4 bases not matched to a gene. Germline V CDR1 and CDR2: SGHTA, FQGNSA. The CDR3 runs to 14 residues. CDR3 in DNA: TGTGCCAGCAGCTTTAGACAGGGGGGGTACGAGCAGTACTTC. It encodes CASSFRQGGYEQYF.

This clone was found once. The gene calls are TRBV19 and TRBJ1-2; perhaps TRBD1 as D (5 bases). The CDR3 consists of 14 residues. Trimming took 7 bases from V and 6 from J, leaving 18 bases between them. Per germline, CDR1 LNHDA and CDR2 SQIVND (reference sequence). CDR3 amino acids: CASTPPWGGHGYTF. Here the CDR3 DNA reads TGTGCCAGTACCCCTCCGTGGGGGGGACATGGCTACACCTTC. The full variable domain, completed using reference TRBV19 and TRBJ1-2, is DGGITQSPKYLFRKEGQNVTLSCEQNLNHDAMYWYRQDPGQGLRLIYYSQIVNDFQKGDIAEGYSVSREKKESFPLTVTSAQKNPTAFYLCASTPPWGGHGYTFGSGTRLTVV.

This clone was seen a handful of times. This chain connects TRBV5-4 to TRBJ1-6; 8 bases are shared with TRBD1. The CDR3 is 15 amino acids. V lost 5 bases, J lost 7 bases, and 8 bases stayed unmatched. The V gene's germline CDR1 is SGHNT and CDR2 YYREEE (reference sequence). The CDR3 DNA follows: TGTGCCAGCAGTCCTGGACAGGGTGTGAATTCACCCCTCCACTTT. Residues: CASSPGQGVNSPLHF.